This is a list of T cell receptor beta chains from one sample in a study of T cell repertoires and HLA-DP antigens. The antigens of these receptors remain unknown. Clones were read by immunoSEQ multiplex PCR, and TCRdb kept only the in-frame ones, dropping some. Altogether 90,000 to 130,000 clones are present, nearly 95% being singletons, with the ten largest covering 0.25% to 0.3%. Material: CD4+ T cells from PBMCs. These TCRs come from a woman between 18 and 30 years old in good health and CMV-seronegative. Both conserved end residues are part of each CDR3. Each record gives: D gene, clone size, J gene, V gene, CDR3 protein, CDR3 DNA. The D gene is left open where the match is weak. Only part of the rows carry a size: once, few, many, or a class if the clone is expanded.

d_call: NA
clone_size: NA
j_call: TRBJ1-2
v_call: TRBV19
cdr3_aa: CASSIYGYGYTF
cdr3_nt: TGTGCCAGTAGTATATACGGGTATGGCTACACCTTC

d_call: NA
clone_size: NA
j_call: TRBJ2-1
v_call: TRBV7-2
cdr3_aa: CASSLAGPYNEQFF
cdr3_nt: TGTGCCAGCAGCTTAGCGGGCCCCTACAATGAGCAGTTCTTC

d_call: TRBD2
clone_size: NA
j_call: TRBJ2-3
v_call: TRBV4-1
cdr3_aa: CASSQEPPSGGADTQYF
cdr3_nt: TGCGCCAGCAGCCAAGAACCCCCTAGCGGGGGCGCAGATACGCAGTATTTT

d_call: NA
clone_size: NA
j_call: TRBJ2-5
v_call: TRBV18
cdr3_aa: CASSPRGLAYSTETQYF
cdr3_nt: TGTGCCAGCTCACCACGGGGCTTAGCGTATTCGACGGAGACCCAGTACTTC

d_call: TRBD2
clone_size: once
j_call: TRBJ2-1
v_call: TRBV6-1
cdr3_aa: CASSARTSGRAYNEQFF
cdr3_nt: TGTGCCAGCAGTGCCCGAACCAGCGGGAGGGCTTACAATGAGCAGTTCTTC

d_call: NA
clone_size: NA
j_call: TRBJ1-5
v_call: TRBV7-8
cdr3_aa: CASSYSTNQPQHF
cdr3_nt: TGTGCCAGCAGCTATAGTACCAATCAGCCCCAGCATTTT

d_call: NA
clone_size: NA
j_call: TRBJ1-4
v_call: TRBV29-1
cdr3_aa: CSVKGVGEKLFF
cdr3_nt: TGCAGCGTCAAGGGGGTGGGAGAAAAACTGTTTTTT

d_call: TRBD2
clone_size: once
j_call: TRBJ2-7
v_call: TRBV5-6
cdr3_aa: CASSRQGLAFYEQYF
cdr3_nt: TGTGCCAGCAGCAGACAGGGACTAGCTTTCTACGAGCAGTACTTC

d_call: TRBD2
clone_size: NA
j_call: TRBJ2-1
v_call: TRBV10-1
cdr3_aa: CASSASSGSSYNEQFF
cdr3_nt: TGCGCCAGCAGTGCGTCTAGCGGGAGCTCCTACAATGAGCAGTTCTTC

d_call: NA
clone_size: NA
j_call: TRBJ1-3
v_call: TRBV6-5
cdr3_aa: CASSYGNTIYF
cdr3_nt: TGTGCCAGCAGTTACGGAAACACCATATATTTT

d_call: NA
clone_size: NA
j_call: TRBJ2-5
v_call: TRBV6-6
cdr3_aa: CASRPSGSPWETQYF
cdr3_nt: TGTGCCAGCAGACCCAGCGGATCACCTTGGGAGACCCAGTACTTC

d_call: TRBD1
clone_size: NA
j_call: TRBJ2-7
v_call: TRBV28
cdr3_aa: CASTDRAYEQYF
cdr3_nt: TGTGCCAGCACGGACAGGGCCTACGAGCAGTACTTC

d_call: NA
clone_size: NA
j_call: TRBJ1-2
v_call: TRBV28
cdr3_aa: CASSSLQGTYTF
cdr3_nt: TGTGCCAGCAGTTCACTACAGGGTACCTACACCTTC

d_call: NA
clone_size: NA
j_call: TRBJ2-1
v_call: TRBV7-6
cdr3_aa: CASRPNWGDEQFF
cdr3_nt: TGTGCCAGCAGGCCTAACTGGGGCGATGAGCAGTTCTTC

d_call: TRBD1
clone_size: NA
j_call: TRBJ1-6
v_call: TRBV5-8
cdr3_aa: CASSYRTGTYNSPLHF
cdr3_nt: TGTGCCAGCAGCTACAGGACAGGGACGTATAATTCACCCCTCCACTTT

d_call: NA
clone_size: NA
j_call: TRBJ2-5
v_call: TRBV19
cdr3_aa: CASRQAGETQYF
cdr3_nt: TGTGCCAGTAGACAGGCGGGAGAGACCCAGTACTTC

d_call: NA
clone_size: once
j_call: TRBJ1-5
v_call: TRBV2
cdr3_aa: CASQKQAITQGQPQHF
cdr3_nt: TGTGCCAGCCAAAAGCAGGCTATTACCCAGGGACAGCCCCAGCATTTT

d_call: NA
clone_size: NA
j_call: TRBJ1-3
v_call: TRBV14
cdr3_aa: CASSPMWSGNTIYF
cdr3_nt: TGTGCCAGCAGTCCGATGTGGTCTGGAAACACCATATATTTT

d_call: TRBD2
clone_size: NA
j_call: TRBJ2-1
v_call: TRBV7-6
cdr3_aa: CASSLASSGRNNEQFF
cdr3_nt: TGTGCCAGCAGCTTAGCGAGTAGCGGGAGGAACAATGAGCAGTTCTTC

d_call: NA
clone_size: NA
j_call: TRBJ2-2
v_call: TRBV19
cdr3_aa: CASRYEWGNTGELFF
cdr3_nt: TGTGCCAGTAGGTACGAGTGGGGAAACACCGGGGAGCTGTTTTTT

d_call: TRBD2
clone_size: NA
j_call: TRBJ2-3
v_call: TRBV5-1
cdr3_aa: CASRPLAGGDTQYF
cdr3_nt: TGCGCCAGCAGACCGCTAGCGGGGGGAGATACGCAGTATTTT

d_call: NA
clone_size: NA
j_call: TRBJ1-2
v_call: TRBV12-5
cdr3_aa: CASGERGNYGYTF
cdr3_nt: TGTGCTAGTGGGGAAAGGGGCAACTATGGCTACACCTTC

d_call: NA
clone_size: once
j_call: TRBJ2-2
v_call: TRBV10-1
cdr3_aa: CASRDSNTGELFF
cdr3_nt: TGCGCCAGCAGGGACAGCAACACCGGGGAGCTGTTTTTT

d_call: TRBD1
clone_size: NA
j_call: TRBJ2-2
v_call: TRBV2
cdr3_aa: CASSRDRENTGELFF
cdr3_nt: TGTGCCAGCAGCCGGGACAGGGAGAACACCGGGGAGCTGTTTTTT

d_call: TRBD1
clone_size: NA
j_call: TRBJ1-2
v_call: TRBV28
cdr3_aa: CASSLVKLDRGNYGYTF
cdr3_nt: TGTGCCAGCAGTTTAGTAAAGTTGGACAGGGGGAACTATGGCTACACCTTC

d_call: NA
clone_size: NA
j_call: TRBJ1-6
v_call: TRBV27
cdr3_aa: CASSSIGTTGADLIYNSPLHF
cdr3_nt: TGTGCCAGCAGTTCTATCGGGACTACGGGGGCAGATTTAATCTATAATTCACCCCTCCACTTT

d_call: TRBD2
clone_size: NA
j_call: TRBJ2-3
v_call: TRBV29-1
cdr3_aa: CSVALAEGADTQYF
cdr3_nt: TGCAGCGTTGCACTAGCGGAGGGGGCAGATACGCAGTATTTT

d_call: TRBD1
clone_size: NA
j_call: TRBJ1-6
v_call: TRBV6-6
cdr3_aa: CASLQGSLYNSPLHF
cdr3_nt: TGTGCCAGCCTACAGGGGTCCCTCTATAATTCACCCCTCCACTTT